These T cell receptor beta chains were read from a single sample in a study of T cell responses to AZD1222 COVID-19 vaccine. Profiling relied on immunoSEQ multiplex PCR, and the TCRdb table lists in-frame clones only, not all of them. Found here are around 140,000 clones, 80% to 90% of them singletons; the top ten hold about 20%. Sequencing used peripheral blood, obtained on day 0 of AZD1222 vaccination. The origin of the receptors is an adult in good health. CDR3s leave out the opening cysteine and the closing phenylalanine or tryptophan. Only some rows state a clone size, as once, few, many or a class for expanded clones.

j_call: TRBJ1-5
clone_size: few
v_call: TRBV7-8
cdr3_aa: ASSPRTGVLGQPQH

j_call: TRBJ2-1
clone_size: NA
v_call: TRBV24-1
cdr3_aa: ATSSLLINNEQF

j_call: TRBJ1-2
clone_size: NA
v_call: TRBV7-2
cdr3_aa: ASSRDRGVFYGYT

j_call: TRBJ2-1
clone_size: once
v_call: TRBV7-2
cdr3_aa: ASSLMGGLAAEQF

j_call: TRBJ1-2
clone_size: once
v_call: TRBV25-1
cdr3_aa: ASSEYGTLYGYT

j_call: TRBJ1-4
clone_size: once
v_call: TRBV9
cdr3_aa: ASSVQASNEKLF

j_call: TRBJ1-1
clone_size: NA
v_call: TRBV25-1
cdr3_aa: ASSDEGTYTEAF

j_call: TRBJ1-2
clone_size: NA
v_call: TRBV7-2
cdr3_aa: ASSPTGTGGLYGYT

j_call: TRBJ2-7
clone_size: NA
v_call: TRBV6-5
cdr3_aa: ASSPGTGFDEQY

j_call: TRBJ2-5
clone_size: few
v_call: TRBV24-1
cdr3_aa: ATSDLGRGLSEETQY

j_call: TRBJ2-1
clone_size: NA
v_call: TRBV5-6
cdr3_aa: ASSLGRAYNEQF

j_call: TRBJ2-2
clone_size: NA
v_call: TRBV19
cdr3_aa: ASRDGGATGELF

j_call: TRBJ1-2
clone_size: NA
v_call: TRBV28
cdr3_aa: ASSLGGMTVYGYT

j_call: TRBJ2-7
clone_size: NA
v_call: TRBV6-1
cdr3_aa: ASREVTGLGIHEQY

j_call: TRBJ2-7
clone_size: NA
v_call: TRBV7-9
cdr3_aa: ASSSREGSYEQY

j_call: TRBJ2-7
clone_size: NA
v_call: TRBV7-6
cdr3_aa: ASSPPGYEEQY

j_call: TRBJ1-2
clone_size: NA
v_call: TRBV7-9
cdr3_aa: ASRPDRVNYGYT

j_call: TRBJ2-7
clone_size: NA
v_call: TRBV4-2
cdr3_aa: ASSQAGTGSHEQY

j_call: TRBJ1-2
clone_size: NA
v_call: TRBV6-6
cdr3_aa: ASSFLGYT

j_call: TRBJ2-5
clone_size: NA
v_call: TRBV24-1
cdr3_aa: ATSDLGDGETQY

j_call: TRBJ1-2
clone_size: NA
v_call: TRBV13
cdr3_aa: ASSFGGGGAYYGYT

j_call: TRBJ2-5
clone_size: NA
v_call: TRBV21-1
cdr3_aa: ASIGVETQY

j_call: TRBJ2-2
clone_size: NA
v_call: TRBV11-1
cdr3_aa: ASSLGSGGIGELF

j_call: TRBJ1-2
clone_size: few
v_call: TRBV3-1/TRBV3-2
cdr3_aa: ASSLAGTSGYT

j_call: TRBJ1-5
clone_size: NA
v_call: TRBV2
cdr3_aa: ASRWGGNQPQH

j_call: TRBJ1-2
clone_size: NA
v_call: TRBV10-3
cdr3_aa: AISESHGSNYGYT

j_call: TRBJ1-4
clone_size: NA
v_call: TRBV18
cdr3_aa: ASSPYSRTVNEKLF